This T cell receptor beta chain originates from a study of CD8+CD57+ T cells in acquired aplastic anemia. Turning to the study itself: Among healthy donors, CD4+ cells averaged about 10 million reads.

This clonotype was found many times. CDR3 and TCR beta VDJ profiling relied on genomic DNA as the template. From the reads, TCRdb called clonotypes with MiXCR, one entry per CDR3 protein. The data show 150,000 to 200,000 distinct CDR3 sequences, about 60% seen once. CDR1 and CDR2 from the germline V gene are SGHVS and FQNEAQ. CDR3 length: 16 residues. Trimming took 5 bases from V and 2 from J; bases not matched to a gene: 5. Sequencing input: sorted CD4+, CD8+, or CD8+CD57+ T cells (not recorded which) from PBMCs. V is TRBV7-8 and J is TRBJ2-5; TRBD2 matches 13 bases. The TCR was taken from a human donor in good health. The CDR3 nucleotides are TGTGCCAGCAGCATCTGGACTAGCGGGAGTCAAGAGACCCAGTACTTC. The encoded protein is CASSIWTSGSQETQYF.